The rows below give T cell receptor beta chains drawn from one sample of a study of CD8+ T cells in alopecia areata. Measured with immunoSEQ multiplex PCR; TCRdb has only the in-frame clones, and not every one. Of about 130,000 clones listed, roughly 54% are singletons. The sequenced sample was CD4+ T cells sorted from blood, obtained at week 0. The source is a human donor with alopecia areata. Both conserved end residues are part of each CDR3. The order of the fields is CDR3 DNA, CDR3 protein, J gene, D gene, clone size, CDR3 length, V gene. D genes are given only for firm matches. A row's size may be missing; if present it is once, few, many or a size class.

CDR3nt: TGTGCCAGTAGTAGAATAGCCCTCGGGGGTGTGGCTGAAGCTTTCTTT
CDR3aa: CASSRIALGGVAEAFF
j_gene: TRBJ1-1
d_gene: -
abundance: -
len: 16
v_gene: TRBV19

CDR3nt: TGTGCCAGCAGAAGGGGGGAGACCCAGTACTTC
CDR3aa: CASRRGETQYF
j_gene: TRBJ2-5
d_gene: -
abundance: once
len: 11
v_gene: TRBV2

CDR3nt: TGTGCCAGCTCACCACGGCTAGCGGGAGGCCATAACTACAATGAGCAGTTCTTC
CDR3aa: CASSPRLAGGHNYNEQFF
j_gene: TRBJ2-1
d_gene: TRBD2
abundance: -
len: 18
v_gene: TRBV18

CDR3nt: TGTGCCAGCAGCTTAGGAGGTCAGGGCTACAATGAGCAGTTCTTC
CDR3aa: CASSLGGQGYNEQFF
j_gene: TRBJ2-1
d_gene: -
abundance: -
len: 15
v_gene: TRBV7-8

CDR3nt: TGTGCCAGCAGCGTAGTGGTGACAGCGGAGCAGTATTTT
CDR3aa: CASSVVVTAEQYF
j_gene: TRBJ2-3
d_gene: -
abundance: once
len: 13
v_gene: TRBV9

CDR3nt: TGTGCCTGGACAAGTAGGGTTAGAAGCTACGAGCAGTACTTC
CDR3aa: CAWTSRVRSYEQYF
j_gene: TRBJ2-7
d_gene: -
abundance: -
len: 14
v_gene: TRBV30

CDR3nt: TGTGCCAGCAGCGTAGGGCCGGGACAGGGAACCTACGAGCAGTACTTC
CDR3aa: CASSVGPGQGTYEQYF
j_gene: TRBJ2-7
d_gene: TRBD1
abundance: -
len: 16
v_gene: TRBV9

CDR3nt: TGTGCCAGCAGCCAACCGGGACAGGGGCCTGAAAAACTGTTTTTT
CDR3aa: CASSQPGQGPEKLFF
j_gene: TRBJ1-4
d_gene: TRBD1
abundance: -
len: 15
v_gene: TRBV7-9

CDR3nt: TGTGCCAGCAGCTTAGCGGCTAGCGGCAGAGACAATGAGCAGTTCTTC
CDR3aa: CASSLAASGRDNEQFF
j_gene: TRBJ2-1
d_gene: TRBD2
abundance: few
len: 16
v_gene: TRBV7-9

CDR3nt: TGTGCCAGCAGCAGGGGCTACGAGCAGTACTTC
CDR3aa: CASSRGYEQYF
j_gene: TRBJ2-7
d_gene: -
abundance: -
len: 11
v_gene: TRBV9

CDR3nt: TGTGCCAGCAGTTACGACGGAGCTAACTATGGCTACACCTTC
CDR3aa: CASSYDGANYGYTF
j_gene: TRBJ1-2
d_gene: -
abundance: -
len: 14
v_gene: TRBV6-5

CDR3nt: TGTGCCAGCAGCCTATGGGTTGGGCTAGCGGGGAAAGATACGCAGTATTTT
CDR3aa: CASSLWVGLAGKDTQYF
j_gene: TRBJ2-3
d_gene: TRBD2
abundance: few
len: 17
v_gene: TRBV7-2

CDR3nt: TGTGCCAGCAGCCGGGAGACAGGCGGCAATCAGCCCCAGCATTTT
CDR3aa: CASSRETGGNQPQHF
j_gene: TRBJ1-5
d_gene: -
abundance: -
len: 15
v_gene: TRBV7-2

CDR3nt: TGTGCCAGCAGCTTAACAGCGGGCAGGGGTGAGCAGTTCTTC
CDR3aa: CASSLTAGRGEQFF
j_gene: TRBJ2-1
d_gene: -
abundance: -
len: 14
v_gene: TRBV7-3

CDR3nt: TGTGCCAGCAGCTTGTACGGGGAGGATGAAAAACTGTTTTTT
CDR3aa: CASSLYGEDEKLFF
j_gene: TRBJ1-4
d_gene: -
abundance: -
len: 14
v_gene: TRBV5-6

CDR3nt: TGTGCCAGCAGTCTTGGACTTGCAGATACGCAGTATTTT
CDR3aa: CASSLGLADTQYF
j_gene: TRBJ2-3
d_gene: -
abundance: -
len: 13
v_gene: TRBV27

CDR3nt: TGTGCCAGCAGCGTAGGACTAGCGGGCTACAATGAGCAGTTCTTC
CDR3aa: CASSVGLAGYNEQFF
j_gene: TRBJ2-1
d_gene: TRBD2
abundance: -
len: 15
v_gene: TRBV9

CDR3nt: TGTGCCAGCAGCTTGCGGGGGGGTACCAATCAGCCCCAGCATTTT
CDR3aa: CASSLRGGTNQPQHF
j_gene: TRBJ1-5
d_gene: -
abundance: -
len: 15
v_gene: TRBV7-9

CDR3nt: TGTGCCTGGGCCGGACAGGGGAACTACGAGCAGTACTTC
CDR3aa: CAWAGQGNYEQYF
j_gene: TRBJ2-7
d_gene: TRBD1
abundance: once
len: 13
v_gene: TRBV30

CDR3nt: TGTGCCATCAGTGATCCAGGGGGGGGTACAGATACGCAGTATTTT
CDR3aa: CAISDPGGGTDTQYF
j_gene: TRBJ2-3
d_gene: -
abundance: -
len: 15
v_gene: TRBV10-3

CDR3nt: TGTGCCAGCAGCCGACAGGGAAGGAGGGAGACCCAGTACTTC
CDR3aa: CASSRQGRRETQYF
j_gene: TRBJ2-5
d_gene: TRBD1
abundance: -
len: 14
v_gene: TRBV13

CDR3nt: TGTGCCAGCAATCGAAATCCGGGACAGGAGGGAGAGACCCAGTACTTC
CDR3aa: CASNRNPGQEGETQYF
j_gene: TRBJ2-5
d_gene: TRBD1
abundance: -
len: 16
v_gene: TRBV6-4

CDR3nt: TGTGCCAGTAGCCCCCATGGGGGGGGAACCAATGAGCAGTTCTTC
CDR3aa: CASSPHGGGTNEQFF
j_gene: TRBJ2-1
d_gene: TRBD2
abundance: -
len: 15
v_gene: TRBV19

CDR3nt: TGTGCCAGCAGTCCAGGACTATCTCAAGAGACCCAGTACTTC
CDR3aa: CASSPGLSQETQYF
j_gene: TRBJ2-5
d_gene: -
abundance: few
len: 14
v_gene: TRBV6-5

CDR3nt: TGCGCCAGCAGCTTGGAACAGGGGGCTCAAGATACGCAGTATTTT
CDR3aa: CASSLEQGAQDTQYF
j_gene: TRBJ2-3
d_gene: TRBD1
abundance: -
len: 15
v_gene: TRBV5-1

CDR3nt: TGTGCCAGTAGTTGGGGATACACCGGGGAGCTGTTTTTT
CDR3aa: CASSWGYTGELFF
j_gene: TRBJ2-2
d_gene: -
abundance: few
len: 13
v_gene: TRBV19

CDR3nt: TGCAGCGTTGAAGTTCGTCGCGAGGGCTACACCTTC
CDR3aa: CSVEVRREGYTF
j_gene: TRBJ1-2
d_gene: -
abundance: few
len: 12
v_gene: TRBV29-1

CDR3nt: TGTGCCAGCAGCCCCCCGACAGGGTGGAACACTGAAGCTTTCTTT
CDR3aa: CASSPPTGWNTEAFF
j_gene: TRBJ1-1
d_gene: TRBD1
abundance: few
len: 15
v_gene: TRBV5-6

CDR3nt: TGCGCCAGCAGCTTGGGAGACAATCAGCCCCAGCATTTT
CDR3aa: CASSLGDNQPQHF
j_gene: TRBJ1-5
d_gene: -
abundance: few
len: 13
v_gene: TRBV5-1

CDR3nt: TGTGCCGGCAGCCGGGGACTAGCGGGAGAAAATGAGCAGTTCTTC
CDR3aa: CAGSRGLAGENEQFF
j_gene: TRBJ2-1
d_gene: TRBD2
abundance: once
len: 15
v_gene: TRBV9

CDR3nt: TGCGCCAGCAGCTTGATCGGGACAGATCACATGAACACTGAAGCTTTCTTT
CDR3aa: CASSLIGTDHMNTEAFF
j_gene: TRBJ1-1
d_gene: TRBD1
abundance: -
len: 17
v_gene: TRBV5-1

CDR3nt: TGTGCCAGCTCACCAGAGACCGGGACAGGGGGCTTAAACTATGGCTACACCTTC
CDR3aa: CASSPETGTGGLNYGYTF
j_gene: TRBJ1-2
d_gene: TRBD1
abundance: once
len: 18
v_gene: TRBV18

CDR3nt: TGTGCCAGCAGCTTGGCCGTCGGGGACACCGGGGAGCTGTTTTTT
CDR3aa: CASSLAVGDTGELFF
j_gene: TRBJ2-2
d_gene: -
abundance: -
len: 15
v_gene: TRBV5-4

CDR3nt: TGCGCCAGCAGCTTGTTCGTTTCGTCGACAGGGGTAGAGACCCAGTACTTC
CDR3aa: CASSLFVSSTGVETQYF
j_gene: TRBJ2-5
d_gene: TRBD1
abundance: -
len: 17
v_gene: TRBV5-1

CDR3nt: TGTGCCAGCAGCGACCGGGACGCAGCGAACACTGAAGCTTTCTTT
CDR3aa: CASSDRDAANTEAFF
j_gene: TRBJ1-1
d_gene: -
abundance: few
len: 15
v_gene: TRBV7-9

CDR3nt: TGTGCCAGCAGCTTAGGCCTCGGAGGGGCCTACGAGCAGTACTTC
CDR3aa: CASSLGLGGAYEQYF
j_gene: TRBJ2-7
d_gene: -
abundance: -
len: 15
v_gene: TRBV13

CDR3nt: TGTGCCAGCAGCCTGACAGGGGAGGGTGAGCAGTTCTTC
CDR3aa: CASSLTGEGEQFF
j_gene: TRBJ2-1
d_gene: -
abundance: once
len: 13
v_gene: TRBV7-6

CDR3nt: TGTGCCAGCAGTAGACGGGACTCCTTGTATGGCTACACCTTC
CDR3aa: CASSRRDSLYGYTF
j_gene: TRBJ1-2
d_gene: -
abundance: -
len: 14
v_gene: TRBV7-2

CDR3nt: TGTGCCAGCAGTATTACAGGGCGCGGTGGCTACACCTTC
CDR3aa: CASSITGRGGYTF
j_gene: TRBJ1-2
d_gene: -
abundance: few
len: 13
v_gene: TRBV27